The 32 T cell receptor beta chains given below trace back to one sample, sequenced in a study of beta chain features in type 1 diabetes. As every portion of the isolated RNA was reverse transcribed, the sequencing read expressed TCRB transcripts. Sequenced by immunoSEQ multiplex PCR; TCRdb stores in-frame clones only, minus some. The data show 130,000 or so clones, with 9.7% seen just once and 0.55% to 0.75% held by the top ten. Sequencing used central memory CD4+ T cells from blood. Receptors originate from a woman aged 40 to 49 in good health.

The rearrangement joins TRBV7-2 to TRBJ1-2, with TRBD1 matching 7 bases. Trimming took 1 base from V and 8 from J; bases not matched to a gene: 10. This CDR3 is 15 amino acids long. Per the germline V gene, CDR1 is SGHTA and CDR2 is FQGNSA. CDR3 coding DNA: TGTGCCAGCAGCTTAGGGCCGGGACAGTTGAGAGGCTACACCTTC. This gives the protein CASSLGPGQLRGYTF. Looking up the rest from reference TRBV7-2 and TRBJ1-2 gives the full variable domain: GAGVSQSPSNKVTEKGKDVELRCDPISGHTALYWYRQSLGQGLEFLIYFQGNSAPDKSGLPSDRFSAERTGGSVSTLTIQRTQQEDSAVYLCASSLGPGQLRGYTFGSGTRLTVV.

The rearrangement joins TRBV7-2 to TRBJ1-1, with a weak D call TRBD1 (5 bases). Germline CDR1 SGHTA, CDR2 FQGNSA. There are 15 residues in the CDR3. Trimming took off 1 base at V and 1 base at J, with 10 bases between the two ends. CDR3 sequence (DNA): TGTGCCAGCAGCTTAGTGGGGGGAGGGAACACTGAAGCTTTCTTT. This codes for CASSLVGGGNTEAFF.

This clone was seen a few times. The rearrangement joins TRBV11-2 to TRBJ2-7; perhaps TRBD1 as D (5 bases). V was trimmed by 1 base and J by 6 bases, leaving 16 bases between them. The CDR3 consists of 15 residues. The V gene's germline CDR1 is SGHAT and CDR2 FQNNGV. CDR3 sequence (DNA): TGTGCCAGCAGCTTAGCGTTGACACAGGTATTCGAGCAGTACTTC. This gives the protein CASSLALTQVFEQYF.

This chain links TRBV7-9 with TRBJ2-7, with 8 bases lining up with TRBD2. Germline CDR1 SEHNR, CDR2 FQNEAQ (reference sequence). The V and J ends lost 4 bases and 4 bases, in that order; junction bases with no gene match: 9. CDR3 length: 15 amino acids. In nucleotides, the CDR3 is TGTGCCAGCAGCTACGAGGGGACTAGAAGATACGAGCAGTACTTC. Translating it yields CASSYEGTRRYEQYF.

This clone was seen a handful of times. The chain couples TRBV7-7 to TRBJ2-3; TRBD2 agrees at 10 bases. Germline values: CDR1 SSHAT, CDR2 FNYEAQ (reference sequence). Germline trimming cut 7 bases from V and 3 bases from J; bases unmatched to any gene: 10. The CDR3 has 16 residues. The CDR3 region has the DNA TGTGCCAGCACCAAAAGAAGCGGGGGGGCAACAGATACGCAGTATTTT. Protein sequence: CASTKRSGGATDTQYF.

In DNA, the CDR3 is TGCGCCAGCAGTGACCCCGGGACAGGGGGCTCCTACGAGCAGTACTTC. Amino acids: CASSDPGTGGSYEQYF. The rearrangement uses TRBV10-1 and TRBJ2-7; 11 bases agree with TRBD1. The V gene end was trimmed by 3 bases and the J gene end by 0 bases; junction bases not matched to a gene: 4. The germline gives CDR1 WNHNN, CDR2 SYGVQD (reference sequence). There are 16 residues in the CDR3.

This sequence joins TRBV5-6 and TRBJ2-5; D is ambiguous. CDR1 and CDR2 (germline): SGHDT, YYEEEE. The V end was cut by 2 bases, the J end by 5 bases, with 16 bases between. This CDR3 has 15 amino acids. The CDR3 region is CASSLDAPARETQYF. CDR3 DNA: TGTGCCAGCAGCTTAGACGCCCCCGCCAGGGAGACCCAGTACTTC.

The chain is built from TRBV10-1 and TRBJ1-5; D uncertain. Germline CDR1 WNHNN, CDR2 SYGVQD (reference sequence). This CDR3 is 12 amino acids long. Trimming cost V 3 bases and J 9 bases, with 9 bases left between them. CDR3: CASSDRGGPQHF. CDR3 nucleotides: TGCGCCAGCAGTGACCGCGGAGGGCCCCAGCATTTT.

This clone was seen more than once but under ten times. The chain carries TRBV7-2 and TRBJ2-3; 9 bases fit TRBD1. Unmatched junction bases numbered 2, after V lost 6 bases and J lost 1 base. Germline V gene data show CDR1 as SGHTA and CDR2 as FQGNSA. The CDR3 is 14 amino acids. CDR3 DNA sequence: TGTGCCAGCAGGGACAGGGGAGGCACAGATACGCAGTATTTT. It yields the protein CASRDRGGTDTQYF.

This clone has more than one count but fewer than ten. The chain has TRBV7-8 and TRBJ1-1; 8 bases map to TRBD1. Germline CDR1 reads SGHVS; CDR2 reads FQNEAQ. J was trimmed by 3 bases and V by 6 bases; bases with no gene match: 6. This CDR3 region has 14 residues. The CDR3 region is CASSPGGVDTEAFF. CDR3 sequence (DNA): TGTGCCAGCAGTCCAGGGGGCGTCGACACTGAAGCTTTCTTT.

Remarks on this clone: Additional DNA sequences in this sample encode the identical CDR3. The V gene is TRBV7-2, the J gene TRBJ2-5; D possibly corresponds to TRBD2 (6 bases). V lost 5 bases to trimming and J lost 5 bases, with 15 bases between them. CDR1 is SGHTA, CDR2 FQGNSA, per germline. The CDR3 contains 14 residues. The CDR3 region is CASSAGTRGETQYF. In DNA form, the CDR3 reads TGTGCCAGCAGCGCAGGGACCCGGGGGGAGACCCAGTACTTC.

In this sample, this clone turned up many times. The J gene is TRBJ2-5, the V gene TRBV5-1; a weak D match, TRBD2 (6 bases). V shed 4 bases and J shed 7 bases, with 23 bases lying between them. CDR3 length: 16 residues. Germline-derived CDR1 and CDR2 are SGHRS and YFSETQ. The CDR3: CASSPTGRTTSGTQYF. CDR3 coding DNA: TGCGCCAGCAGCCCGACCGGTAGGACTACCTCAGGGACCCAGTACTTC.

This clone was found a few times. The rearrangement links TRBV7-2 to TRBJ1-3; D is ambiguous. This CDR3 has 15 residues. The V gene lost 4 bases and the J gene lost 1 base, with 11 bases spanning the gap. Per germline, CDR1 SGHTA and CDR2 FQGNSA. CDR3 loop: CASSYSRGSGNTIYF. Written as DNA, the CDR3 is TGTGCCAGCAGCTATTCCCGGGGATCTGGAAACACCATATATTTT. The full variable domain, completed using reference TRBV7-2 and TRBJ1-3, is GAGVSQSPSNKVTEKGKDVELRCDPISGHTALYWYRQSLGQGLEFLIYFQGNSAPDKSGLPSDRFSAERTGGSVSTLTIQRTQQEDSAVYLCASSYSRGSGNTIYFGEGSWLTVV.

The sample holds a few counts of this clone. The gene calls are TRBV7-9 and TRBJ2-5; 9 positions match TRBD1. The germline gives CDR1 SEHNR, CDR2 FQNEAQ (reference sequence). This CDR3 spans 17 amino acids. The V segment lost 1 base and the J segment 5 bases; nucleotides outside the gene matches: 11. The CDR3 nucleotides read TGTGCCAGCAGCTTAGGGACAGGGGCCCGAAGGGGGGAGACCCAGTACTTC. This translates into CASSLGTGARRGETQYF.

This clone was counted a few times. The chain couples TRBV5-1 to TRBJ2-1; perhaps TRBD1 as D (6 bases). The CDR3 spans 14 residues. V shed 7 bases and J shed 11 bases, with 22 bases lying between them. The germline gives CDR1 SGHRS, CDR2 YFSETQ. This CDR3 reads CASRLEQGGAKQFF. DNA of the CDR3: TGCGCCAGCCGCCTCGAACAGGGTGGGGCCAAGCAGTTCTTC.

The rearrangement links TRBV5-1 to TRBJ1-2; 10 bases are shared with TRBD1. The CDR3 is 15 amino acids. J lost 4 bases, V lost 4 bases, and 7 bases had no gene match. Germline V gives CDR1 SGHRS, CDR2 YFSETQ. CDR3 coding DNA: TGCGCCAGCAGCCCCCGGGACAGGGGCGGCTATGGCTACACCTTC. Translation: CASSPRDRGGYGYTF.

This clone appeared a single time. This chain connects TRBV5-4 to TRBJ2-2, with TRBD2 identical over 11 bases. V was clipped by 4 bases and J by 7 bases; unmatched bases: 12. The germline gives CDR1 SGHNT, CDR2 YYREEE (reference sequence). This CDR3 comprises 17 residues. The CDR3: CASSPDLVAGGVGELFF. CDR3 nucleotides: TGTGCCAGCAGCCCTGATCTGGTAGCGGGGGGGGTCGGGGAGCTGTTTTTT.

This clone turned up a few times. J is TRBJ2-1 and V is TRBV28, with TRBD2 matching over 9 bases. The germline gives CDR1 MDHEN, CDR2 SYDVKM. The CDR3 is 13 residues long. The trim removed 7 bases at V and 6 bases at J, leaving 4 bases unmatched. The CDR3 coding sequence is TGTGCCAGCACGCTAGCGGGGAGCAATGAGCAGTTCTTC. Its translation: CASTLAGSNEQFF.

V gene TRBV7-9 combines with J gene TRBJ1-1; 7 nucleotides match TRBD1. Per germline, CDR1 SEHNR and CDR2 FQNEAQ (reference sequence). The CDR3 consists of 14 residues. J gave up 1 base and V 5 bases, and 4 bases lay outside the gene matches. The CDR3 sequence is CASSPQGGNTEAFF. The CDR3 nucleotides read TGTGCCAGCAGCCCCCAGGGGGGGAACACTGAAGCTTTCTTT.

The V and J genes are TRBV5-1 and TRBJ2-4, with D possibly TRBD1 on 6 matching bases. V was pared by 0 bases and J by 0 bases, with 16 bases between. CDR3 size: 18 residues. Germline V gives CDR1 SGHRS, CDR2 YFSETQ. The CDR3 loop reads CASSLGTQGLLAKNIQYF. The CDR3 DNA is TGCGCCAGCAGCTTGGGCACTCAGGGGCTACTAGCCAAAAACATTCAGTACTTC.

This clone came up a few times. The CDR3 DNA is TGTGCCAGCAGCCTCGGGACAGGGGGCGCCTATGGCTACACCTTC. This translates into CASSLGTGGAYGYTF. V usage is TRBV11-2 and J usage is TRBJ1-2, with 12 bases that match TRBD1. V dropped 5 bases and J dropped 4; count of bases not matched to a gene: 5. The CDR3 runs to 15 residues. Germline V gene lookup returns CDR1 SGHAT and CDR2 FQNNGV.

This rearrangement joins TRBV7-2 to TRBJ2-3, with 7 bases that match TRBD2. Germline lookup yields CDR1 SGHTA and CDR2 FQGNSA. V shed 5 bases and J 5 bases; nucleotides not matched to a gene: 13. This CDR3 region has 16 residues. The CDR3 DNA reads TGTGCCAGCAGCGTCGGGGGAGCGGGGAGGCGAGATACGCAGTATTTT. It yields the protein CASSVGGAGRRDTQYF. The entire variable domain, with the rest obtained from reference TRBV7-2 and TRBJ2-3, is as follows: GAGVSQSPSNKVTEKGKDVELRCDPISGHTALYWYRQSLGQGLEFLIYFQGNSAPDKSGLPSDRFSAERTGGSVSTLTIQRTQQEDSAVYLCASSVGGAGRRDTQYFGPGTRLTVL.

This clone occurred a few times. The chain recombines TRBV5-6 with TRBJ2-5; 7 nucleotides align to TRBD1. V was pared by 3 bases and J by 3 bases, with 5 bases of the junction left unmatched. Germline V CDR1 and CDR2: SGHDT, YYEEEE. CDR3 length: 14 residues. CDR3 sequence: CASSYGDREETQYF. As DNA, the CDR3 is TGTGCCAGCAGCTATGGGGACAGAGAAGAGACCCAGTACTTC.

This clone showed up just a few times. This sequence joins TRBV6-1 and TRBJ2-7; 8 bases match TRBD1. Germline trimming cut 3 bases from V and 0 bases from J; bases unmatched to any gene: 4. The CDR3 is 15 residues long. CDR1 MNHNS and CDR2 SASEGT come from the germline V gene. The CDR3 coding sequence is TGTGCCAGCAGTGATCCGACAGGGGCCTCCTACGAGCAGTACTTC. Translation gives CASSDPTGASYEQYF.

This clone was detected a few times. CDR3 nucleotide sequence: TGTGCCAGCAGTAGGGGGATCGAGCAGTACTTC. Translation: CASSRGIEQYF. The chain joins TRBV6-6 to TRBJ2-7, with D tentatively TRBD1 (6 bases). CDR1 is MNHNY and CDR2 is SVGAGI in the germline V gene (reference sequence). The CDR3 sequence is 11 residues long. V was trimmed by 5 bases and J by 6 bases, leaving 8 bases between them.

This clone was observed a few times. The V gene is TRBV10-3, the J gene TRBJ2-7, with D possibly being TRBD1 (6 bases). The CDR3 length is 13 residues. Germline V gives CDR1 ENHRY, CDR2 SYGVKD. The V gene lost 5 bases and the J gene lost 6 bases, with 14 bases spanning the gap. This CDR3 reads CAISPRGLSEQYF. The DNA of the CDR3 is TGTGCCATCAGTCCCAGGGGATTGAGCGAGCAGTACTTC.

This clone was detected only a few times. One junction end does not reproduce the germline sequence, and a read error may be involved. This rearrangement joins TRBV7-7 to TRBJ2-5; possibly TRBD2 for D (6 bases). Germline V CDR1 and CDR2: SSHAT, FNYEAQ (reference sequence). The CDR3 has 16 amino acids. This chain's CDR3 is CASSSGLRDWEETQYF. The CDR3, as DNA: TGTGCTAGCAGCTCTGGATTAAGGGACTGGGAAGAGACCCAGTACTTC.

The chain uses TRBV5-6 and TRBJ2-3, with D maybe TRBD2 (6 bases). V lost 1 base and J 8 bases, leaving 14 bases between the germline ends. Germline V gene sequence: CDR1 SGHDT, CDR2 YYEEEE. CDR3 length equals 14 residues. The CDR3: CASSLNFGGATQYF. The CDR3 DNA follows: TGTGCCAGCAGCTTGAACTTCGGGGGAGCTACGCAGTATTTT.

This rearrangement joins TRBV5-6 to TRBJ2-1, with 9 bases identical to TRBD2. Germline CDR1 and CDR2: SGHDT and YYEEEE. V gave up 4 bases and J gave up 5 bases; unmatched junction bases: 10. The CDR3 has 16 amino acids. The CDR3: CASSRFVAGAHNEQFF. CDR3 sequence (DNA): TGTGCCAGCAGCCGGTTTGTAGCGGGGGCGCACAATGAGCAGTTCTTC. The full variable domain, in which reference TRBV5-6 and TRBJ2-1 provide the parts outside the CDR3, is DAGVTQSPTHLIKTRGQQVTLRCSPKSGHDTVSWYQQALGQGPQFIFQYYEEEERQRGNFPDRFSGHQFPNYSSELNVNALLLGDSALYLCASSRFVAGAHNEQFFGPGTRLTVL.

The chain joins TRBV2 to TRBJ1-5, with D unclear. The CDR3 loop spans 13 amino acids. Deletions cut 7 bases from V and 2 bases from J, with 9 bases between. Germline V gives CDR1 SNHLY, CDR2 FYNNEI. The CDR3 here is CASTPSGNQPQHF. The CDR3 bases are TGTGCCAGCACCCCGTCTGGCAATCAGCCCCAGCATTTT.

J is TRBJ2-7 and V is TRBV27; D is perhaps TRBD2 (5 bases). The CDR3 totals 14 residues. Germline assignment: CDR1 MNHEY and CDR2 SMNVEV (reference sequence). V was cut by 10 bases and J by 0 bases, with 16 bases left in between. The CDR3 sequence is CATTRNRGSYEQYF. CDR3 DNA sequence: TGTGCCACCACCAGGAATCGGGGCTCCTACGAGCAGTACTTC.

The V call is TRBV7-2, the J call TRBJ1-5; no clear D gene. The CDR3 contains 13 residues. Germline-derived CDR1 and CDR2 are SGHTA and FQGNSA. The V end lost 3 bases, the J end lost 4 bases, and 7 bases lay between the germline ends. CDR3 sequence: CASSFRENQPQHF. The CDR3 DNA is TGTGCCAGCAGCTTTAGGGAGAATCAGCCCCAGCATTTT.